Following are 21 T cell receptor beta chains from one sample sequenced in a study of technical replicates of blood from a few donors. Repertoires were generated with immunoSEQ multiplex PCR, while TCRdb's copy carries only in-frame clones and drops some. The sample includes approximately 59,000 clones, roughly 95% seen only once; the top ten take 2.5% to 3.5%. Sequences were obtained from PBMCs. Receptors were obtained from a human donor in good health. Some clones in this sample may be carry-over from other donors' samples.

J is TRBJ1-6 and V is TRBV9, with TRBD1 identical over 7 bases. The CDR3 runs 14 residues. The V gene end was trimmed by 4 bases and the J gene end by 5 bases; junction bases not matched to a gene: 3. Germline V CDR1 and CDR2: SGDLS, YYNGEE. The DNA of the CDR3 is TGTGCCAGCAGCACGACAGGGAATAATTCACCCCTCCACTTT. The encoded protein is CASSTTGNNSPLHF.

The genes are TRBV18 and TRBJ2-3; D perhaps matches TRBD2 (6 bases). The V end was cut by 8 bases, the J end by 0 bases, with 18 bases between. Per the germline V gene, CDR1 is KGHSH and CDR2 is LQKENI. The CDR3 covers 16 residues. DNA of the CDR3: TGTGCCAGCGTCGGGCGGGGCCTCACTAGCACAGATACGCAGTATTTT. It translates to CASVGRGLTSTDTQYF.

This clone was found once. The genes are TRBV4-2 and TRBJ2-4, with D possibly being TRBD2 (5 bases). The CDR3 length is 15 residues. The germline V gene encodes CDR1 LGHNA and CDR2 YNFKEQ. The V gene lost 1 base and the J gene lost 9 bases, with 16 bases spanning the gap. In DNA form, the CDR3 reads TGTGCCAGCAGCCAAGTGACTACGGCGGGCTCCATTCAGTACTTC. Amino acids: CASSQVTTAGSIQYF.

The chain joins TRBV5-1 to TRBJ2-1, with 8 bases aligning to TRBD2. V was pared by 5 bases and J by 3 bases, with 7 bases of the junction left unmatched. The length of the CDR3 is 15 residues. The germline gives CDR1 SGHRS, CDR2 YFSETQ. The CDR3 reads CASRESGGDYNEQFF. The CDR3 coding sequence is TGCGCCAGCAGGGAGAGCGGGGGAGACTACAATGAGCAGTTCTTC.

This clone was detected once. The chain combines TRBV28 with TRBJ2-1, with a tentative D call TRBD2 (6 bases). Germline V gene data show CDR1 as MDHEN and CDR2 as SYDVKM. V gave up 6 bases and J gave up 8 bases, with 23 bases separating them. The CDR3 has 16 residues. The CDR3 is CASSLHGGAPGDEQFF. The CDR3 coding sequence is TGTGCCAGCAGCCTACACGGGGGAGCGCCGGGCGATGAGCAGTTCTTC.

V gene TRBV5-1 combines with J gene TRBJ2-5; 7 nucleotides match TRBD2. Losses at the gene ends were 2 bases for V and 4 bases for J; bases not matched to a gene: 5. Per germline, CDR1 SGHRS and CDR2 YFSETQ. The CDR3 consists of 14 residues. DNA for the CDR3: TGCGCCAGCAGCTTTACTAGCGCCGGAGAGACCCAGTACTTC. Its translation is CASSFTSAGETQYF.

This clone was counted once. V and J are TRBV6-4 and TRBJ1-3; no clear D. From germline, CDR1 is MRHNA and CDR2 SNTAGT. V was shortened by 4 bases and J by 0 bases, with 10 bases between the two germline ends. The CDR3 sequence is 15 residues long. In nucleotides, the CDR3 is TGTGCCAGCAGTGTAGGACGGGACTCTGGAAACACCATATATTTT. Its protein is CASSVGRDSGNTIYF.

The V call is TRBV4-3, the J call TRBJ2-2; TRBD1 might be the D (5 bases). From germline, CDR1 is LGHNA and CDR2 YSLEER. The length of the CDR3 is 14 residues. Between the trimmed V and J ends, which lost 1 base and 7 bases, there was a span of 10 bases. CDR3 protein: CASSQGQGVGELFF. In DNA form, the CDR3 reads TGCGCCAGCAGCCAAGGTCAGGGTGTCGGGGAGCTGTTTTTT.

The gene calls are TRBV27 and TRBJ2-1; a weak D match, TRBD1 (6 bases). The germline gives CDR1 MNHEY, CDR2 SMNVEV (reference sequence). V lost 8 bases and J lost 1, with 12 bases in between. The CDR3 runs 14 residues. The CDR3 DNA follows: TGTGCCAGCGGCACCGGGACATCCTACAATGAGCAGTTCTTC. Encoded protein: CASGTGTSYNEQFF.

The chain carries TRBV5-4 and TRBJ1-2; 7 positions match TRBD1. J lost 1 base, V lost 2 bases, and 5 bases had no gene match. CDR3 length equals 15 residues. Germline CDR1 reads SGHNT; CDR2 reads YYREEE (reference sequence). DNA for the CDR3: TGTGCCAGCAGCTTTGGACAGGCGTTTAACTATGGCTACACCTTC. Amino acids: CASSFGQAFNYGYTF.

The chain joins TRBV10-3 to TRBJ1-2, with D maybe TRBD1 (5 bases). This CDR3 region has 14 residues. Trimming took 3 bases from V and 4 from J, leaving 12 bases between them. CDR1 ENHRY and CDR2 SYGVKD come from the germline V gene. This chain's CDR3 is CAISESGVSYGYTF. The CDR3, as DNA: TGTGCCATCAGTGAATCGGGGGTAAGCTATGGCTACACCTTC.

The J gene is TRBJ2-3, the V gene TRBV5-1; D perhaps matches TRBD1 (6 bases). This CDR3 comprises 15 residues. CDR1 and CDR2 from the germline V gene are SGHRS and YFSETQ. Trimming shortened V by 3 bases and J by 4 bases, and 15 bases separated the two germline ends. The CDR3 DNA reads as TGCGCCAGCAGCTCCTCAGGGGCCCGGGCAGATACGCAGTATTTT. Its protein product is CASSSSGARADTQYF.

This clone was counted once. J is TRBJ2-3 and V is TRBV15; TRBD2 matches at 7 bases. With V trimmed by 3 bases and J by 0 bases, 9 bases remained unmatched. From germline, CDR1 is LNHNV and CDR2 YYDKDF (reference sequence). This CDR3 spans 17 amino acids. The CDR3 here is CATSRTPPAGSTDTQYF. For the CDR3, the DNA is TGTGCCACCAGCAGGACCCCACCAGCGGGGAGCACAGATACGCAGTATTTT.

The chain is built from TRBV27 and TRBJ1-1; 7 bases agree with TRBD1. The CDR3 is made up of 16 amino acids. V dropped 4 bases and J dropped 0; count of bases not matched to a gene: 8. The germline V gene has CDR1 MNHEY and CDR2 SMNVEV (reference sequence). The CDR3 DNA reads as TGTGCCAGCAGTTCAACAGGGGACCTCATGAACACTGAAGCTTTCTTT. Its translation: CASSSTGDLMNTEAFF.

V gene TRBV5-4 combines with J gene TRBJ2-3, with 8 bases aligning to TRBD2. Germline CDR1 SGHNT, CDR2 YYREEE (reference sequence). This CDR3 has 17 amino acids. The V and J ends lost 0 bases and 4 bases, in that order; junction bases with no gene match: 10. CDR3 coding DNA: TGTGCCAGCAGCTTGGGGCTTGTCACGGGGGGGGCAGATACGCAGTATTTT. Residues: CASSLGLVTGGADTQYF.

The CDR3 spells CASSPDWSWANVLTF. The CDR3 DNA follows: TGTGCCAGCAGCCCTGACTGGAGCTGGGCCAACGTCCTGACTTTC. The rearrangement links TRBV6-5 to TRBJ2-6; D call uncertain. CDR1 and CDR2 from the germline V gene are MNHEY and SVGAGI. V gave up 6 bases and J gave up 5 bases, with 14 bases separating them. CDR3 size: 15 residues.

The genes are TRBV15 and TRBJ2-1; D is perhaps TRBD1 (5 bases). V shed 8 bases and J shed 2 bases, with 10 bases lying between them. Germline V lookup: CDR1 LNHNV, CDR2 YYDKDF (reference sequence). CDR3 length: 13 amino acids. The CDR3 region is CATLGDTYNEQFF. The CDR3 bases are TGTGCCACCCTAGGGGATACCTACAATGAGCAGTTCTTC.

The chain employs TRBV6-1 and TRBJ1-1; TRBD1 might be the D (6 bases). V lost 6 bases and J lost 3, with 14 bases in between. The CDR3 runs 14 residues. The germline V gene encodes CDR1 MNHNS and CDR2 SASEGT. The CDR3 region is CASRTGPRDTEAFF. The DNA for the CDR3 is TGTGCCAGCAGGACAGGACCAAGGGACACTGAAGCTTTCTTT.

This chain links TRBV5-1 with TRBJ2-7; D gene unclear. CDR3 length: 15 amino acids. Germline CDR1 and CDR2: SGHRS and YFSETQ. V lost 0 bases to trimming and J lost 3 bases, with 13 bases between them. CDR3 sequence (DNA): TGCGCCAGCAGCTTGGCTGGAGAAACCTACTACGAGCAGTACTTC. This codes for CASSLAGETYYEQYF.

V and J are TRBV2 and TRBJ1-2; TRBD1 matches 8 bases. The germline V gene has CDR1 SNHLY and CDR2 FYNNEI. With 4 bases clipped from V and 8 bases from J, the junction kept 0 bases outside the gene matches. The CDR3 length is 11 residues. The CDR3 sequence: CASSGDRGYTF. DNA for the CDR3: TGTGCCAGCAGTGGGGACAGGGGCTACACCTTC.

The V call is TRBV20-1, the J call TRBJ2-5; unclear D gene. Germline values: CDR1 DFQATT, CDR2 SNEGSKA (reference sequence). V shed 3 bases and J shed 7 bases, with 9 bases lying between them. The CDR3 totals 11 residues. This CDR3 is CSASLGTTQYF. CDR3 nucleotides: TGCAGTGCTAGTTTGGGCACGACCCAGTACTTC.